The 6 T cell receptor beta chains presented below share a single source sample, sequenced in a study of T cell repertoires in cytomegalovirus infection. These receptors' targets are unknown. TCRdb reanalysed the reads using MiXCR and keeps one entry per CDR3 protein. Of fewer than 850,000 distinct CDR3 sequences in the sample, about 27% were seen once. Sequencing was performed on cultured CD8+ T cells from PBMCs, taken from culture after CMV antigen stimulation. These receptors were obtained from a human donor in good health (CMV status not recorded). Some clones in this sample may be carry-over from other donors' samples.

This clonotype was counted only a few times. The chain employs TRBV5-1 and TRBJ2-3; 12 nucleotides align to TRBD2. The CDR3 runs to 18 residues. Germline V gene data show CDR1 as SGHRS and CDR2 as YFSETQ. V dropped 4 bases and J dropped 1; count of bases not matched to a gene: 10. The chain's CDR3 is CASSGWTSGARGTDTQYF. CDR3 nucleotides: TGCGCCAGCAGCGGATGGACTAGCGGGGCCCGGGGCACAGATACGCAGTATTTT.

The V and J genes are TRBV27 and TRBJ1-1, with D possibly being TRBD1 (6 bases). Germline V gives CDR1 MNHEY, CDR2 SMNVEV (reference sequence). This CDR3 spans 16 amino acids. Trimming removed 6 bases at V and 1 base at J, with 18 bases between. CDR3 residues: CASSLVAGQQNTEAFF. The CDR3, as DNA: TGTGCCAGCAGCCTCGTAGCGGGACAACAGAACACTGAAGCTTTCTTT.

V and J are TRBV25-1 and TRBJ1-3, with D perhaps matching TRBD1 (6 bases). This CDR3 contains 16 residues. V was clipped by 6 bases and J by 3 bases, with 18 bases between them. The germline V gene has CDR1 MGHDK and CDR2 SYGVNS. The CDR3 nucleotides are TGTGCCAGCAGCCCCCACGGGGACATAATTGGAAACACCATATATTTT. Protein sequence: CASSPHGDIIGNTIYF.

This clonotype was recorded a few times. The V and J genes are TRBV4-3 and TRBJ2-3; tentatively, D is TRBD1 or TRBD2 (5 bases each). The CDR3 is 17 amino acids. V lost 3 bases to trimming and J lost 5 bases, with 21 bases between them. Germline loops: CDR1 LGHNA, CDR2 YSLEER. The CDR3 spells CASSQGTGRSVRDTQYF. The DNA of the CDR3 is TGCGCCAGCAGCCAGGGGACGGGGCGAAGCGTTAGAGATACGCAGTATTTT.

This clonotype was seen a handful of times. V gene TRBV2 combines with J gene TRBJ2-1; D is unclear. This CDR3 spans 10 amino acids. Trimming removed 4 bases from V and 9 bases from J, with 4 bases in between. Germline-derived CDR1 and CDR2 are SNHLY and FYNNEI. CDR3 sequence: CASSGREQFF. The CDR3 DNA follows: TGTGCCAGCAGTGGTCGTGAGCAGTTCTTC. Based on the CDR3 plus reference TRBV2 and TRBJ2-1, the full variable domain is EPEVTQTPSHQVTQMGQEVILRCVPISNHLYFYWYRQILGQKVEFLVSFYNNEISEKSEIFDDQFSVERPDGSNFTLKIRSTKLEDSAMYFCASSGREQFFGPGTRLTVL.

V usage is TRBV6-1 and J usage is TRBJ2-5, with 9 bases fitting TRBD1. After removal of 2 bases from V and 5 bases from J, the junction contained 6 bases not matched to a gene. In germline, CDR1 is MNHNS, CDR2 SASEGT. The CDR3 consists of 15 residues. The CDR3 here is CASSENTGGRETQYF. The CDR3, as DNA: TGTGCCAGCAGTGAAAACACAGGGGGCCGGGAGACCCAGTACTTC.